Listed here is a single T cell receptor beta chain. The sample holds many counts of this clonotype. Its antigen target is currently unknown. It has no much larger one-base neighbor in the sample; base qualities were not kept. Library preparation employed multiplex PCR. Instrument used: Illumina HiSeq 4000. iRepertoire HTBI primers and Arm-PCR amplification of CDR3 regions were used to construct TCR beta libraries. PCR products were gel purified before sequencing. Per the authors' processing: A total of 62 TRBV and 14 TRBJ segments were identified across samples and were used for gene usage analysis of CDR3 amino acid clonotypes. COPE and FqMerger were used to merge filtered high-quality paired reads into contigs. Contigs were aligned with BLAST to IMGT TRBV, TRBD and TRBJ reference genes, and CDR3 was defined per IMGT. Clonotypes above 0.1% frequency were classified as highly expanded clones. Shannon entropy served as the measure of repertoire diversity, while the Gini coefficient captured V-J evenness. A clonotype was considered public if more than one individual shared it. TCRdb ran its own pipeline on the public reads, namely fastp trimming at Q25 and MiXCR clone calling, and kept in-frame beta chains. When rows share a CDR3 protein, they turn into one entry using the most common DNA and genes. The V and J calls were not made by the authors but by TCRdb's processing. Recorded for this sample are about 620,000 distinct CDR3 sequences; roughly 15% of them occurred a single time. 18% of the sample comes from the top ten.

The data were obtained in a study of regulatory T cells in long-lasting Graves disease (dated by TCRdb to 2020 to 2022). Background on the whole study: Antithyroid drugs had been taken for less than 3 months by newly diagnosed Graves' disease patients. Peripheral blood TCR sequencing and RNA sequencing compared persistent Graves' disease patients with newly diagnosed Graves' disease patients. The study was registered as a clinical trial and conducted in China. A total of 35 or so samples were covered by TCR sequencing, comprising some 13 persistent and 20 newly diagnosed Graves' disease patients.

On the study overall, not on this receptor specifically: Compared with newly diagnosed patients, patients with persistent Graves' disease had lower TCR Shannon entropy and fewer highly expanded clones, which suggests clonal expansion. Preferential use of TRBV28, TRBJ1-2 and TRBJ2-5 was observed in persistent disease, whereas TRBV20-1 and TRBJ2-1 were favored in newly diagnosed disease. Only peripheral blood was studied, because thyroid tissue, the primary lesion, was inaccessible. Patients with persistent disease shared more public clonotypes (approximately 2,500) than newly diagnosed patients did (966). The authors acknowledged the small sample size as a limitation that may reduce accuracy. Sequencing and analysis were limited to the TCR beta chain.

V ends up 8 bases short and J 13 bases short, with an unmatched junction base count of 13. The germline V gene gives CDR1 as SNHLY and CDR2 as FYNNEI. The CDR3 goes from the cysteine to the phenylalanine over 14 residues. Only the CDR3 DNA stays, 42 bases, in frame from base 1. The intended sense of this specimen's time point label: newly diagnosed GD, antithyroid drugs for less than 3 months. RNA was extracted from PBMCs in TRIzol for both TCR sequencing and RNA sequencing. The diagnosis of Graves' disease was made according to American Thyroid Association guidelines. Recruitment of patients was carried out at an endocrinology department in Xi'an, China. Each patient gave roughly 8.4 milliliters of peripheral blood, collected in an EDTA anticoagulant tube. Ficoll Paque Plus density gradient separation was used to isolate PBMCs, and no further T cell sorting was performed. RNA quality was checked with an Agilent 2100 Bioanalyzer and agarose gel, and concentration with a NanoDrop 2000.

This same sample was also taken into another study, of T cells in Graves' hyperthyroidism and ophthalmopathy. As the second paper documents: Stable Graves' hyperthyroidism was defined as the absence of progression to ophthalmopathy over 18 months of follow-up. The hyperthyroidism patients were between 18 and 65 years old and newly diagnosed, with a disease duration of less than 2 months. The study excluded patients with uncontrolled infections, other autoimmune diseases, pregnancy or lactation. Diagnoses relied on clinical symptoms, serum thyroxine and TRAb, thyroid ultrasound and orbital computed tomography. The TCR CDR3 was subjected to a first round of RT-PCR using the HTBI primer set and the Qiagen OneStep RT-PCR kit. Most expanded thyroid clonotypes (frequency above 0.001) were also detected in blood, suggesting blood repertoires may reflect thyroid immune responses. A 13 V-J signature model separated ophthalmopathy from stable hyperthyroidism, with roughly 88% sensitivity and roughly 84% specificity in cross-validation and 80%/75% in testing. In validation, the model predicted progression to ophthalmopathy with approximately 69% sensitivity and 72% to 75% specificity, a median of 6.5 months before onset. TCR V-J signatures able to tell the groups apart were searched for in a discovery cohort of 90 to 100 patients, of whom 40 to 45 had Graves' ophthalmopathy and some 60 had stable Graves' hyperthyroidism. An independent validation cohort of 18 to 20 hyperthyroidism patients and 17 patients who later progressed to ophthalmopathy tested prospective prediction of ophthalmopathy. The 95 to 100 discovery patients were randomly split 7:3 into training and test sets. In roughly six Graves' hyperthyroidism patients, the study also compared T-cell repertoires from thyroid tissue with T-cell repertoires from blood. Once sampling was done, hyperthyroidism patients were given methimazole at a starting dose of 30 mg daily, whereas ophthalmopathy patients were given high-dose intravenous methylprednisolone. A second multiplex PCR round built the libraries, followed by size selection and purification. Paired-end sequencing of the libraries was performed with 100 bp reads on an Illumina HiSeq2000. SOAPnuke was used to process the raw data, throwing out any read that contained adapters or uncalled bases, had a mean Phred below 15, or lacked an exact constant-primer or identifier match. High-quality paired reads were merged using COPE v1.2.5, and each unique nucleotide sequence was defined as a clonotype. MiTCR v1.1 was used to align clonotypes to the IMGT TRBV, TRBD and TRBJ reference segments. The analysis included only V-J combinations with a frequency above 0.0001, which together covered more than 99% of the repertoires. A TCS score was defined as the ratio of F50 (clonal expansion) to E x V (chaos), with BLOSUM62-based TCRdist applied between CDR3 peptides within each V-J. Welch's t-statistics and random forest reduced 450 to 600 V-J features to fewer than 15, which were used in a naive Bayes classifier (R e1071). Sample size was not statistically predetermined, and investigators were not blinded to group allocation. According to the paper, TCR Vbeta CDR3 sequencing was carried out on roughly 130 peripheral blood samples, which came from 40 to 45 ophthalmopathy, around 75 hyperthyroidism and roughly 17 progressor patients.

The sequence was collected from a woman under 40 with Graves disease. Donor details come from another sample of the same person, matched by shared clones. Rearrangement joined TRBV2 to TRBJ2-7, and TRBD2 aligns with 14 junction nucleotides. The material sequenced was peripheral blood mononuclear cells (PBMCs), taken at new diagnosis, from a patient treated with antithyroid drugs. The CDR3 reads as follows: CASGTGLAGDSLYF. The nucleotide sequence is TGTGCCAGCGGTACGGGACTAGCGGGGGATAGCCTCTACTTC.